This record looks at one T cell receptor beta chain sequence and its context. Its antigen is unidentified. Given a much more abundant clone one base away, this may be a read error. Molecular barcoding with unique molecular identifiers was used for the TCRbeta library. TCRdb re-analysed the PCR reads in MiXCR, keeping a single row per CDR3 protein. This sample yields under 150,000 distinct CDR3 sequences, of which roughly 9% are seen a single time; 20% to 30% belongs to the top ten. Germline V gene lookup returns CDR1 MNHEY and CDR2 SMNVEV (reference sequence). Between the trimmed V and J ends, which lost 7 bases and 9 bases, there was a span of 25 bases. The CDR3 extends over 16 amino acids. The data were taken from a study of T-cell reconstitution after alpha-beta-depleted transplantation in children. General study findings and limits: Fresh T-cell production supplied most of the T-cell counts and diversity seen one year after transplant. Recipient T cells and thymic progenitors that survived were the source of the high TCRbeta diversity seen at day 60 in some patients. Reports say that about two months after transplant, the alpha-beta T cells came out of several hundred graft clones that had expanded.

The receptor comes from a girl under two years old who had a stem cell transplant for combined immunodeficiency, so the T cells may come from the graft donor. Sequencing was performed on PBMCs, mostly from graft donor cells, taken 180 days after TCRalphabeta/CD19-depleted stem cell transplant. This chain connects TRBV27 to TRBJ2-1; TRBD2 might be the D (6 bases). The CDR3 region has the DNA TGTGCCAGCACCGGACTGGGGGAGGTTTCATTGGGTGAGCAGTTCTTC. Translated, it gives CASTGLGEVSLGEQFF.